The source of this T cell receptor (beta chain) is a study of blood T cell repertoires in COVID-19. J gave up 4 bases and V 6 bases, and 5 bases lay outside the gene matches. Germline values: CDR1 MNHEY, CDR2 SVGAGI. The CDR3 consists of 15 residues. The cohort comprised adults aged 18 to 89 years residing in 20 to 30 US areas. Cohort allocation depended upon clinical history that participants reported. Produced via immunoSEQ multiplex PCR; TCRdb's table is partial and in-frame only. Of some 320,000 clones listed, around 87% were seen once; the top ten hold under 5.5%. This TCR was sampled from a woman aged 25 to 39 who had recovered from COVID-19. The sample was PBMCs or T cells enriched from blood (not recorded which). This rearrangement joins TRBV6-5 to TRBJ2-1; 11 nucleotides align to TRBD2. The CDR3 nucleotides read TGTGCCAGCAGACTCACTAGCGGGGGATACAATGAGCAGTTCTTC. Its translation: CASRLTSGGYNEQFF.